The clone carrying this TCR beta chain has just a few counts. V gave up 6 bases and J gave up 3 bases, with 15 bases separating them. Germline V lookup: CDR1 SGHTA, CDR2 FQGNSA. The CDR3 has 15 residues. This sample is drawn from a study of blood T cell repertoires in COVID-19. Study information: Whether acute or convalescent, the COVID-19 samples came from the United States, Italy and Spain. PBMCs, B-cell-depleted T cells, or T cells provided the cDNA or gDNA that made up the material.

Residents of around 24 US areas, aged about 18 to 89 years, made up the participants. Per the original methods: Scientists estimated how many nucleated cells there were by amplifying reference gene primers. Sequencing used immunoSEQ multiplex PCR; TCRdb keeps in-frame clones, though not all of them. The V and J calls and the clone size are those of that table, but D and trimming were determined from the DNA. The sample lists some 200,000 clones, 80% to 85% occurring once. The genes are TRBV7-2 and TRBJ1-5; the D gene is possibly TRBD1 (5 bases). The sequenced material came from PBMCs or T cells enriched from blood (not recorded which). This sequence was found in a woman between 45 and 60 years old with acute COVID-19. DNA for the CDR3: TGTGCCAGCAGAGCTACCCGGGACTCCAATCAGCCCCAGCATTTT. It translates to CASRATRDSNQPQHF.